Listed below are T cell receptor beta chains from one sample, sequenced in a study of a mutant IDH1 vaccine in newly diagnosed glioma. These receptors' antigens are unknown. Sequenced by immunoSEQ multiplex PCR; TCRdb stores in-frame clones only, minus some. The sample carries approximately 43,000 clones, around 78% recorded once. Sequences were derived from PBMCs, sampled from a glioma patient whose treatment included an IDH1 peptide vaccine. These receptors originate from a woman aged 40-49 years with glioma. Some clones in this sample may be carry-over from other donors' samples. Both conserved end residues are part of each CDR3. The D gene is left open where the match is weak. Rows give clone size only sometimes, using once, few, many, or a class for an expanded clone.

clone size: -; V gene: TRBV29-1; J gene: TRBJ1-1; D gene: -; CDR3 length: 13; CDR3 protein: CSVERGRNTEAFF; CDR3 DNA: TGCAGCGTTGAACGGGGGAGGAACACTGAAGCTTTCTTT
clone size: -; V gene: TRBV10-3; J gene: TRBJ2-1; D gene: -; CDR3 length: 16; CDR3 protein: CAISESTGYSYNEQFF; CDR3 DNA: TGTGCCATCAGTGAGTCGACCGGGTACTCCTACAATGAGCAGTTCTTC
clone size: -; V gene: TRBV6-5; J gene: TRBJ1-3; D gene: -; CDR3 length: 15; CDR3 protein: CASRRTEGFGNTIYF; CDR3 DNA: TGTGCCAGCAGGAGGACCGAGGGGTTCGGAAACACCATATATTTT
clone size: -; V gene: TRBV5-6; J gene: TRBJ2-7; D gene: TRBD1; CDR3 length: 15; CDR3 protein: CASSSPGQGPYEQYF; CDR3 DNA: TGTGCCAGCAGCTCTCCGGGACAGGGACCCTACGAGCAGTACTTC
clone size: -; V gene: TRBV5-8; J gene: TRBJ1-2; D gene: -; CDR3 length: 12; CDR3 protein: CARKGLTDGYTF; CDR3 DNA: TGTGCCCGCAAGGGGTTAACAGATGGCTACACCTTC
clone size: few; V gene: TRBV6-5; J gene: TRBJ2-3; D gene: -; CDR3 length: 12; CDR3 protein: CASRTQTDTQYF; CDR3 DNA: TGTGCCAGCAGGACCCAAACCGATACGCAGTATTTT
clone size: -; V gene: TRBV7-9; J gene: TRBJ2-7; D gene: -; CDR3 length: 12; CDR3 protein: CASTGRSGEQYF; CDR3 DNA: TGTGCCAGCACCGGAAGGTCGGGAGAGCAGTACTTC
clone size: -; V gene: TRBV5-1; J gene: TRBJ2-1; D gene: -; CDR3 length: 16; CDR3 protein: CASSRAQLSGYNEQFF; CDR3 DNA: TGCGCCAGCAGTCGTGCCCAGTTATCAGGATACAATGAGCAGTTCTTC
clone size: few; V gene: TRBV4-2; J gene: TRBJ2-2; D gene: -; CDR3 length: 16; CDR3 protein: CASSHPRDENTGELFF; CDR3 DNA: TGTGCCAGCAGCCACCCCCGGGACGAGAACACCGGGGAGCTGTTTTTT
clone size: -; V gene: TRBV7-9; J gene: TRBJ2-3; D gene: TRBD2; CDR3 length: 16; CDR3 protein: CASSPRSGAEGDTQYF; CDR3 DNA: TGTGCCAGCAGCCCGCGTAGCGGGGCGGAGGGTGATACGCAGTATTTT
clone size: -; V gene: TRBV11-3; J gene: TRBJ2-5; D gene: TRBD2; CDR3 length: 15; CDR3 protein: CASSLAAGGHETQYF; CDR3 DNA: TGTGCCAGCAGCTTAGCGGCGGGGGGGCACGAGACCCAGTACTTC
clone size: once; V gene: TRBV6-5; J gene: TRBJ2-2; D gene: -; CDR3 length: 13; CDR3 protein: CASSETFTGELFF; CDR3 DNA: TGTGCCAGCAGTGAAACCTTCACCGGGGAGCTGTTTTTT
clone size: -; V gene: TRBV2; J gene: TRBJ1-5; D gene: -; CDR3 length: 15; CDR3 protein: CASSQEGASNQPQHF; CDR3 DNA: TGTGCCAGCAGCCAGGAAGGGGCCAGCAATCAGCCCCAGCATTTT
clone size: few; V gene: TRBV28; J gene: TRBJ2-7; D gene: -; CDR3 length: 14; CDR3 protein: CASSFRTGRYEQYF; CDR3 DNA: TGTGCCAGCAGTTTTCGAACAGGGAGATACGAGCAGTACTTC
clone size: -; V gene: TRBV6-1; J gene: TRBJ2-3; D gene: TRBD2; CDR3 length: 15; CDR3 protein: CAGSLAGGFTDTQYF; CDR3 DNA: TGTGCCGGTAGTCTAGCGGGGGGTTTCACAGATACGCAGTATTTT
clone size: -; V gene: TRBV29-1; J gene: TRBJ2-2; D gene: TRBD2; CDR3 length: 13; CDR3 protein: CSVGTSEIGELFF; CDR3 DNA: TGCAGCGTTGGGACTAGCGAAATCGGGGAGCTGTTTTTT
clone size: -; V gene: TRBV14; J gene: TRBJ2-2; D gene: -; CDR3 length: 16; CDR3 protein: CASSQVGAPRSGELFF; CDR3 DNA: TGTGCCAGCAGCCAAGTCGGGGCCCCCCGCTCCGGGGAGCTGTTTTTT
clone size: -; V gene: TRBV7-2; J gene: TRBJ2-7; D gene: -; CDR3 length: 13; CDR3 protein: CASSFAGTYEQYF; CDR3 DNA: TGTGCCAGCAGCTTCGCGGGAACCTACGAGCAGTACTTC
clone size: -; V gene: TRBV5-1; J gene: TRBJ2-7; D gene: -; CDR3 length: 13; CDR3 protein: CASSLGASYEQYF; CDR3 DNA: TGCGCCAGCAGCTTGGGGGCCTCCTACGAGCAGTACTTC
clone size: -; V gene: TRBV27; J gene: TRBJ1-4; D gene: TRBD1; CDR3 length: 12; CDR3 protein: CATDRANEKLFF; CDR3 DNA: TGTGCCACCGACAGGGCTAATGAAAAACTGTTTTTT
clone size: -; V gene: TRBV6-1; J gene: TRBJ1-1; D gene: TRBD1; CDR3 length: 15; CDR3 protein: CASTGTGNMNTEAFF; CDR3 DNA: TGTGCCAGCACCGGGACAGGGAATATGAACACTGAAGCTTTCTTT
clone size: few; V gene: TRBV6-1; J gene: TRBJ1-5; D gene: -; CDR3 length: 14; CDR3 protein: CASSVGRGNQPQHF; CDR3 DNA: TGTGCCAGCAGTGTGGGCAGGGGTAATCAGCCCCAGCATTTT
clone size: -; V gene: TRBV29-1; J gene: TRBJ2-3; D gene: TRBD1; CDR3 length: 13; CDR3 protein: CSGTGGSADTQYF; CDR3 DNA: TGCAGCGGTACAGGGGGCTCGGCAGATACGCAGTATTTT
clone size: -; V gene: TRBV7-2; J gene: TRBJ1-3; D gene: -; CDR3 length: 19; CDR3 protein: CASSAQPPAPTVSGNTIYF; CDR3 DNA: TGTGCCAGCAGCGCACAACCTCCCGCGCCGACAGTCTCTGGAAACACCATATATTTT
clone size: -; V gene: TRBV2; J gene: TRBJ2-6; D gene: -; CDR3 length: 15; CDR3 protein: CASSTTGSGANVLTF; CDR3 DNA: TGTGCCAGCAGTACTACAGGGTCAGGGGCCAACGTCCTGACTTTC
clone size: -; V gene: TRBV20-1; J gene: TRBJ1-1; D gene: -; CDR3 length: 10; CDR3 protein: CSARDSEAFF; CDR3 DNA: TGCAGTGCTAGGGACAGTGAAGCTTTCTTT
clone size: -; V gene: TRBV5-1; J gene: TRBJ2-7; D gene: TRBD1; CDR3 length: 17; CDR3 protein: CASSPGAGQGGTYEQYF; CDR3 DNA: TGCGCCAGCAGCCCGGGAGCCGGACAGGGTGGAACCTACGAGCAGTACTTC
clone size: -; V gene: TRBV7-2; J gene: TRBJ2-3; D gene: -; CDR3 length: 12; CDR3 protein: CASSPSTDTQYF; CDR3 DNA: TGTGCCAGCAGCCCTAGCACAGATACGCAGTATTTT
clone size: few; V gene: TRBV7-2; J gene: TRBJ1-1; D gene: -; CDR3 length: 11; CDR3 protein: CASSQEWEAFF; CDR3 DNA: TGTGCCAGCAGCCAAGAGTGGGAAGCTTTCTTT
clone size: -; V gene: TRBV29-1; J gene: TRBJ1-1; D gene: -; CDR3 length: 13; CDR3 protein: CSVAWEVHTEAFF; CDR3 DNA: TGCAGCGTTGCTTGGGAGGTACACACTGAAGCTTTCTTT
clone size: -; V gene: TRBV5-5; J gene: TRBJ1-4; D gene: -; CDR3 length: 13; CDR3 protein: CASSRDSSEKLFF; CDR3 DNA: TGTGCCAGCAGCCGTGATTCAAGCGAAAAACTGTTTTTT
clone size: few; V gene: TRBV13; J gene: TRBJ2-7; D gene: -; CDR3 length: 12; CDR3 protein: CASSSRGYEQYF; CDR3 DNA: TGTGCCAGCAGCAGCAGGGGTTACGAGCAGTACTTC
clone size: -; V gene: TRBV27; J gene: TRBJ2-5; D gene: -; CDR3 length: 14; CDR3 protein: CASSLSYPGETQYF; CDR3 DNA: TGTGCCAGCAGTTTATCGTATCCAGGCGAGACCCAGTACTTC
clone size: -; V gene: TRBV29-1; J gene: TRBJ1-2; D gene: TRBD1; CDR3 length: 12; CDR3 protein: CSVLRQGFGYTF; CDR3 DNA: TGCAGCGTCCTAAGACAGGGGTTTGGCTACACCTTC
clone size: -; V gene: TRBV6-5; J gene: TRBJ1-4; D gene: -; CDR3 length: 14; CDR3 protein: CASSYGGGGEKLFF; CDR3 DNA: TGTGCCAGCAGTTACGGGGGAGGTGGTGAAAAACTGTTTTTT
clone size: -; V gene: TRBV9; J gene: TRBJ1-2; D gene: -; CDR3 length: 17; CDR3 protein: CASSVGQDRPEGYGYTF; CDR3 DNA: TGTGCCAGCAGCGTGGGGCAGGACCGACCGGAGGGTTATGGCTACACCTTC
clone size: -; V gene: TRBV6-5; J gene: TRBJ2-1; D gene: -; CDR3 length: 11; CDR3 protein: CASSYLGRQFF; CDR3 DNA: TGTGCCAGCAGTTACCTCGGGAGACAGTTCTTC
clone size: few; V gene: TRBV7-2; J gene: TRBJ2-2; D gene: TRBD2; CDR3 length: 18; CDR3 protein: CASSLNPGGGANTGELFF; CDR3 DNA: TGTGCCAGCAGTTTAAATCCTGGCGGGGGGGCGAACACCGGGGAGCTGTTTTTT
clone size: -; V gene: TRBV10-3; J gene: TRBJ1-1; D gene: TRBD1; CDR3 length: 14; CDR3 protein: CATTLDRMNTEAFF; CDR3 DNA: TGTGCCACAACCCTGGACAGGATGAACACTGAAGCTTTCTTT
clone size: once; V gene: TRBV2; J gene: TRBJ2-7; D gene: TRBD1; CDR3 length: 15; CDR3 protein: CASSLTGTGTYEQYF; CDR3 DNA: TGTGCCAGCAGTTTAACCGGGACAGGGACCTACGAGCAGTACTTC
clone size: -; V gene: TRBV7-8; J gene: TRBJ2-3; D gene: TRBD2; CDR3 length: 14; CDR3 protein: CASIRVAGGDTQYF; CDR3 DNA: TGTGCCAGCATCAGGGTCGCGGGAGGGGATACGCAGTATTTT
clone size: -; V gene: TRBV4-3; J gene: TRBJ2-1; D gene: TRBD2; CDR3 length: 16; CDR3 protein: CASSQELGLGGDEQFF; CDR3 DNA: TGCGCCAGCAGCCAAGAGCTGGGACTAGGCGGGGATGAGCAGTTCTTC
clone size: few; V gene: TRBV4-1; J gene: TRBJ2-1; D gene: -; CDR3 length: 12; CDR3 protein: CASSPGQLEQFF; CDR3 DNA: TGCGCCAGCAGCCCGGGACAACTAGAGCAGTTCTTC
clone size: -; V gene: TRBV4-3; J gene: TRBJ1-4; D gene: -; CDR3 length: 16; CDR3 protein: CASSQESSAVNEKLFF; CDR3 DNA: TGCGCCAGCAGCCAAGAATCAAGCGCGGTTAATGAAAAACTGTTTTTT
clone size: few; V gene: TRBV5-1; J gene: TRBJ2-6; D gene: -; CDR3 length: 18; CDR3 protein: CASSLDRGRVSGANVLTF; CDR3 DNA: TGCGCCAGCAGCTTGGACAGAGGAAGGGTCTCTGGGGCCAACGTCCTGACTTTC